This TCR beta chain was documented in a study of blood T cell repertoires in COVID-19. Across the study: The cDNA or gDNA used as material had been derived from T cells, B-cell-depleted T cells, or PBMCs.

The CDR3 is made up of 11 amino acids. CDR1 and CDR2 (germline): MNHEY, SMNVEV (reference sequence). The participants were between about 18 and 95 years old and came from some 23 US areas. Clinical history reported by participants formed the basis on which cohorts were assigned. Remarks on this clone: At one end the junction does not follow the germline gene, possibly because of a read error.

Methods used by the authors: Quantification of nucleated cells was approximated via reference gene primer amplification. Data came from immunoSEQ multiplex PCR; TCRdb stores just in-frame clones and leaves some out. V and J calls and clone size are as listed in that table; D and trimming were resolved from the DNA. The sample lists some 360,000 clones, approximately 91% seen once, with just over 1% in the top ten. The sequenced sample consisted of PBMCs or T cells enriched from blood (not recorded which). The rearrangement links TRBV27 to TRBJ1-2, with D unclear. The source is a woman aged 30 to 39 who had been exposed to COVID-19. In nucleotides, the CDR3 is TGTGCCAGCAGTTCTGGAACAGACCTTTCCTTC. Translating it yields CASSSGTDLSF.